The 17 T cell receptor beta chains below come from one sample, sequenced in a study of OX40 agonist ivuxolimab in advanced cancers. The data were produced by immunoSEQ multiplex PCR, yet TCRdb's version contains in-frame clones alone and is incomplete. The sample records under 100,000 clones, roughly 90% being singletons. The material was CD4+ or CD8+ T cells sorted from blood, obtained in a trial of the OX40 agonist ivuxolimab. The receptor source for this set is an adult with an advanced solid tumor such as melanoma, head and neck, liver or kidney cancer.

The CDR3 loop reads CASSDSNQPQHF. CDR3 bases: TGTGCCAGCAGTGATAGCAATCAGCCCCAGCATTTT. This sequence joins TRBV2 and TRBJ1-5; D remains ambiguous. Germline CDR1 reads SNHLY; CDR2 reads FYNNEI. The V end lost 3 bases, the J end lost 0 bases, and 0 bases lay between the germline ends. This CDR3 region has 12 residues. Together with reference TRBV2 and TRBJ1-5, the CDR3 gives the full variable domain: EPEVTQTPSHQVTQMGQEVILRCVPISNHLYFYWYRQILGQKVEFLVSFYNNEISEKSEIFDDQFSVERPDGSNFTLKIRSTKLEDSAMYFCASSDSNQPQHFGDGTRLSIL.

As for this clone: At one end the junction does not follow the germline gene, possibly because of a read error. The rearrangement links TRBV7-7 to TRBJ1-1; 9 bases line up with TRBD1. Germline-derived CDR1 and CDR2 are SSHAT and FNYEAQ (reference sequence). The CDR3 loop spans 14 amino acids. CDR3 DNA sequence: TGTGCTAGCAGCCCCGGACAGGGGAGCACTGAAGCTTTCTTT. Protein: CASSPGQGSTEAFF.

This clone was picked up a small number of times. This chain connects TRBV12-5 to TRBJ1-2; D gene uncertain. This CDR3 spans 14 amino acids. V gave up 7 bases and J gave up 2 bases, with 14 bases separating them. Germline-derived CDR1 and CDR2 are LGHNT and FRNRAP. The chain's CDR3 is CASDPGVTNYGYTF. CDR3 in DNA: TGTGCTAGTGATCCGGGAGTCACCAACTATGGCTACACCTTC.

The chain joins TRBV14 to TRBJ2-5; TRBD2 matches 8 bases. The length of the CDR3 is 16 residues. J lost 5 bases, V lost 1 base, and 9 bases had no gene match. From germline, CDR1 is SGHDN and CDR2 FVKESK. For the CDR3, the DNA is TGTGCCAGCAGCCAAGGAAGCGGAGCGGGAGCGGAGACCCAGTACTTC. It codes for CASSQGSGAGAETQYF.

This sequence joins TRBV6-1 and TRBJ2-1; 7 nucleotides align to TRBD1. From germline, CDR1 is MNHNS and CDR2 SASEGT. V trimming: 5 bases; J trimming: 9 bases; junction bases outside the gene matches: 7. The CDR3 is 13 residues long. The CDR3 sequence is CASSPGQAAEQFF. The CDR3 coding sequence is TGTGCCAGCAGTCCAGGACAGGCCGCTGAGCAGTTCTTC.

The rearrangement joins TRBV1 to TRBJ2-7; the D call of TRBD1 is as the table states it, not checked on the DNA. TRBV1 is listed as a pseudogene. The CDR3 has 15 amino acids. The CDR3 nucleotides read TGCACCAGCAGCCAAAAGGACAGGGGTATCTACGAGCAGTACTTC. It encodes CTSSQKDRGIYEQYF.

The chain is built from TRBV5-4 and TRBJ1-1; tentative D call: TRBD1 (5 bases). This CDR3 contains 14 residues. Trimming removed 5 bases at V and 8 bases at J, with 19 bases between. Germline CDR1 is SGHNT and CDR2 is YYREEE (reference sequence). The CDR3 DNA reads as TGTGCCAGCAGGATGGAAGGGGTATTCAGCGAAGCTTTCTTT. It translates to CASRMEGVFSEAFF.

The chain recombines TRBV2 with TRBJ1-3; D is uncertain. V was trimmed by 8 bases and J by 1 base, leaving 15 bases between them. Germline values: CDR1 SNHLY, CDR2 FYNNEI. The CDR3 runs 15 residues. In nucleotides, the CDR3 is TGTGCCAGCGGCGATGAAGGAGCGTCTGGAAACACCATATATTTT. Amino acids: CASGDEGASGNTIYF.

The V gene is TRBV4-1, the J gene TRBJ2-5, with TRBD1 as a possible D gene (5 bases). The CDR3 runs 15 residues. Trimming removed 0 bases from V and 3 bases from J, with 11 bases in between. Germline values: CDR1 MGHRA, CDR2 YSYEKL. The CDR3 DNA is TGCGCCAGCAGCCAAGAGGTGACAGCGAAAGAGACCCAGTACTTC. Its translation is CASSQEVTAKETQYF.

CDR3 in amino acids: CASSFPGVRNQPQHF. Written as DNA, the CDR3 is TGTGCCAGCAGTTTCCCGGGAGTCCGCAATCAGCCCCAGCATTTT. This chain links TRBV28 with TRBJ1-5; D not certain. CDR1 and CDR2 (germline): MDHEN, SYDVKM. V lost 3 bases and J lost 2, with 11 bases in between. The CDR3 length is 15 residues.

This chain uses TRBV10-1 with TRBJ2-2, with TRBD1 identical over 8 bases. J was trimmed by 5 bases and V by 6 bases; bases with no gene match: 8. In germline, CDR1 is WNHNN, CDR2 SYGVQD (reference sequence). The CDR3 has 15 amino acids. The CDR3 loop is CASSPGTGLTGELFF. The CDR3 DNA is TGCGCCAGCAGCCCCGGGACAGGACTGACCGGGGAGCTGTTTTTT.

The V call is TRBV28, the J call TRBJ2-2, with D possibly being TRBD2 (6 bases). The CDR3 length is 18 residues. Germline V lookup: CDR1 MDHEN, CDR2 SYDVKM. Trimming shortened V by 5 bases and J by 0 bases, and 19 bases separated the two germline ends. The CDR3 region is CASSPPRGDPTNTGELFF. CDR3 nucleotides: TGTGCCAGCAGTCCCCCCCGCGGGGACCCTACGAACACCGGGGAGCTGTTTTTT.

The rearrangement joins TRBV9 to TRBJ2-7; tentatively, D is TRBD2 (6 bases). The CDR3 has 14 amino acids. The germline gives CDR1 SGDLS, CDR2 YYNGEE. The V and J ends lost 2 bases and 6 bases respectively, with 15 bases between them. The CDR3 nucleotides read TGTGCCAGCAGCGTCCCCCGTATGGGGGGCGAGCAGTACTTC. This codes for CASSVPRMGGEQYF.

This clone was counted only a few times. The chain joins TRBV28 to TRBJ1-2; D call uncertain. Germline CDR1 MDHEN, CDR2 SYDVKM. V lost 1 base and J 6 bases, leaving 12 bases between the germline ends. The CDR3 has 14 residues. The CDR3 region has the DNA TGTGCCAGCAGTTTATATGGGTATCCAGATGGCTACACCTTC. It encodes CASSLYGYPDGYTF.

This rearrangement joins TRBV30 to TRBJ2-5; TRBD1 is a possible D gene (5 bases). Germline assignment: CDR1 GTSNPN and CDR2 SVGIG (reference sequence). Trimming cost V 3 bases and J 1 base, with 12 bases left between them. This CDR3 spans 14 amino acids. CDR3 coding DNA: TGTGCCTGGAGGGCAAGGGGCCGCCAAGAGACCCAGTACTTC. Protein product: CAWRARGRQETQYF.

The chain recombines TRBV7-2 with TRBJ2-5; 7 bases line up with TRBD2. CDR1 is SGHTA, CDR2 FQGNSA, per germline. CDR3 size: 15 residues. The junction had 9 bases not matched to a gene; V was cut back by 3 bases and J by 5 bases. The CDR3 DNA is TGTGCCAGCAGCTTCTATGACAACGGGAGGGAGACCCAGTACTTC. Translation gives CASSFYDNGRETQYF. Together with reference TRBV7-2 and TRBJ2-5, the CDR3 gives the full variable domain: GAGVSQSPSNKVTEKGKDVELRCDPISGHTALYWYRQSLGQGLEFLIYFQGNSAPDKSGLPSDRFSAERTGGSVSTLTIQRTQQEDSAVYLCASSFYDNGRETQYFGPGTRLLVL.

The chain joins TRBV19 to TRBJ2-3, with 9 bases matching TRBD1. CDR3 length equals 15 residues. CDR1 is LNHDA, CDR2 SQIVND, per germline (reference sequence). Trimming took 6 bases from V and 0 from J; bases not matched to a gene: 4. The CDR3 DNA reads TGTGCCAGTAGCCGGACAGGGGCGAGCACAGATACGCAGTATTTT. Its protein is CASSRTGASTDTQYF.